Below, 27 T cell receptor beta chains from the same sample are listed, as sequenced in a study of T cells in Graves' hyperthyroidism and ophthalmopathy. TCR beta CDR3 regions were amplified from RNA. HTBI primers were employed in a first-round RT-PCR of the TCR CDR3. From the multiplex PCR reads, TCRdb called clonotypes with MiXCR, one entry per CDR3 protein. The sample contains about 92,000 distinct CDR3 sequences, about half of which appear only once. Source material: blood. Receptors originate from a woman in her 40s with Graves' hyperthyroidism.

As to this clonotype: At one end, the junction sequence differs from germline, possibly due to a read error. The chain is built from TRBV7-2 and TRBJ1-2; D gene unclear. In germline, CDR1 is SGHTA, CDR2 FQGNSA. The length of the CDR3 is 13 residues. The CDR3 reads CASGFGRSGGYTF. The CDR3 nucleotides are TGTGCCAGCGGCTTTGGCAGGTCGGGCGGCTACACCTTC.

This clonotype has a single count. This rearrangement joins TRBV7-9 to TRBJ2-3; no firm D call. Trimming removed 11 bases at V and 6 bases at J, with 21 bases between. This CDR3 comprises 14 residues. The germline V gene encodes CDR1 SEHNR and CDR2 FQNEAQ (reference sequence). CDR3 sequence: CACQLSVNTDTQYF. The DNA of the CDR3 is TGTGCCTGTCAGTTATCAGTGAACACTGATACGCAGTATTTT.

J is TRBJ2-5 and V is TRBV15; a weak D match, TRBD1 (5 bases). The CDR3 is 14 residues long. V lost 6 bases and J lost 7, with 18 bases in between. Germline V gives CDR1 LNHNV, CDR2 YYDKDF (reference sequence). The CDR3 here is CATSSQQGFRTQYF. For the CDR3, the DNA is TGTGCCACCAGTTCACAGCAGGGATTTAGGACCCAGTACTTC.

This clonotype was seen ten or more times. J is TRBJ2-5 and V is TRBV5-1; the D gene is possibly TRBD2 (6 bases). Germline V gene data show CDR1 as SGHRS and CDR2 as YFSETQ. V lost 7 bases, J lost 4 bases, and 14 bases lay in between. CDR3 length: 13 residues. The CDR3 sequence: CASAGTEGETQYF. The CDR3 DNA follows: TGCGCCAGCGCGGGGACGGAGGGAGAGACCCAGTACTTC.

The genes are TRBV25-1 and TRBJ1-1; TRBD1 matches at 7 bases. V was pared by 4 bases and J by 2 bases, with 10 bases of the junction left unmatched. This CDR3 has 16 amino acids. The germline CDR1 and CDR2 sequences are MGHDK and SYGVNS. The CDR3 bases are TGTGCCAGCAGTGCTAGTAAGTGGGACAGTAACACTGAAGCTTTCTTT. Its translation is CASSASKWDSNTEAFF.

This clonotype appeared many times. The J gene is TRBJ1-6, the V gene TRBV7-3, with D perhaps matching TRBD1 (6 bases). This CDR3 comprises 14 residues. Trimming stripped 5 bases from V and 9 bases from J, with 14 bases between. Germline CDR1 is SGHTA and CDR2 is FQGTGA. In DNA, the CDR3 is TGTGCCAGCAGCCACGGCAGGGGTGGTTCACCCCTCCACTTT. Protein: CASSHGRGGSPLHF.

The chain combines TRBV2 with TRBJ2-7; TRBD2 agrees at 10 bases. CDR1 is SNHLY and CDR2 is FYNNEI in the germline V gene. V lost 3 bases to trimming and J lost 5 bases; unmatched junction nucleotides: 7. The CDR3 runs to 15 residues. CDR3 sequence: CASSDQREGRDEQYF. The DNA for the CDR3 is TGTGCCAGCAGTGACCAGCGGGAGGGCCGGGACGAGCAGTACTTC.

J is TRBJ1-4 and V is TRBV7-9, with D possibly being TRBD1 (5 bases). The germline V and J ends were trimmed by 5 bases and 8 bases, with 18 bases remaining between them. In germline, CDR1 is SEHNR, CDR2 FQNEAQ (reference sequence). The CDR3 totals 15 residues. CDR3 sequence: CASSPSGQGAEKLFF. CDR3 DNA sequence: TGTGCCAGCAGCCCTAGCGGGCAGGGTGCGGAAAAACTGTTTTTT. Combining the CDR3 with reference TRBV7-9 and TRBJ1-4 gives the whole variable domain DTGVSQNPRHKITKRGQNVTFRCDPISEHNRLYWYRQTLGQGPEFLTYFQNEAQLEKSRLLSDRFSAERPKGSFSTLEIQRTEQGDSAMYLCASSPSGQGAEKLFFGSGTQLSVL.

The sample holds a few counts of this clonotype. The gene calls are TRBV5-6 and TRBJ1-2; tentative D call: TRBD1 (6 bases). Germline V CDR1 and CDR2: SGHDT, YYEEEE. V was pared by 2 bases and J by 2 bases, with 10 bases between. The CDR3 extends over 14 amino acids. The CDR3 region has the DNA TGTGCCAGCAGCTTACAGGGAGGGAACTATGGCTACACCTTC. As protein: CASSLQGGNYGYTF.

The chain has TRBV11-2 and TRBJ2-7; perhaps TRBD2 as D (5 bases). Germline V gives CDR1 SGHAT, CDR2 FQNNGV. V was shortened by 1 base and J by 2 bases, with 21 bases between the two germline ends. This CDR3 is built from 18 residues. The CDR3 DNA reads as TGTGCCAGCAGCTTAGGGGCTAGCCGCGAGCTCGCGCCCTACGAGCAGTACTTC. This codes for CASSLGASRELAPYEQYF.

The chain carries TRBV29-1 and TRBJ2-5; D is ambiguous. The V gene lost 4 bases and the J gene lost 1 base, with 25 bases spanning the gap. CDR1 and CDR2 from the germline V gene are SQVTM and ANQGSEA. The CDR3 covers 18 residues. In DNA, the CDR3 is TGCAGCGTTGGGGGTGGCTACACTGAAGCTTTCTCCCAAGAGACCCAGTACTTC. This encodes CSVGGGYTEAFSQETQYF.

This clonotype has only a few counts. The V gene is TRBV29-1, the J gene TRBJ2-3, with 8 bases matching TRBD2. Germline V lookup: CDR1 SQVTM, CDR2 ANQGSEA. The CDR3 runs to 16 residues. With 2 bases clipped from V and 1 base from J, the junction kept 8 bases outside the gene matches. The CDR3 reads CSVELKAGEGTDTQYF. In nucleotides, the CDR3 is TGCAGCGTTGAATTAAAAGCGGGAGAAGGCACAGATACGCAGTATTTT.

This clonotype showed up many times. The V gene is TRBV29-1, the J gene TRBJ1-1, with TRBD1 matching over 9 bases. The CDR3 loop spans 12 amino acids. J gave up 11 bases and V 1 base, and 5 bases lay outside the gene matches. Germline V lookup: CDR1 SQVTM, CDR2 ANQGSEA. CDR3 coding DNA: TGCAGCGTTGAAGCGTGGGACAGGGTGGCTTTCTTT. Protein product: CSVEAWDRVAFF.

This clonotype was detected ten times or more. The J gene is TRBJ2-7, the V gene TRBV29-1; 13 nucleotides line up with TRBD2. The ends lost 6 bases at V and 5 bases at J; junction bases unmatched: 7. Germline V CDR1 and CDR2: SQVTM, ANQGSEA. This CDR3 comprises 14 residues. This chain's CDR3 is CSVITSGRANEQYF. The CDR3 bases are TGCAGCGTCATAACTAGCGGGAGGGCCAACGAGCAGTACTTC.

V gene TRBV7-2 combines with J gene TRBJ2-5; a possible D gene is TRBD1 (6 bases). V shed 5 bases and J shed 7 bases, with 17 bases lying between them. Looked up from germline, CDR1 is SGHTA and CDR2 is FQGNSA. This CDR3 region has 14 residues. The CDR3 loop reads CASSPGQARGTQYF. DNA of the CDR3: TGTGCCAGCAGCCCGGGCCAGGCCAGGGGGACCCAGTACTTC.

Note on this clonotype: Being one base from a much bigger clone, this may be a read error. V and J are TRBV6-1 and TRBJ1-4; D is unclear. This CDR3 comprises 13 residues. CDR1 and CDR2 from the germline V gene are MNHNS and SASEGT. CDR3 protein: CASSGRVDEELFF. In nucleotides, the CDR3 is TGTGCCAGCAGTGGGAGAGTCGATGAAGAACTGTTTTTT.

The chain combines TRBV5-4 with TRBJ2-3, with 11 bases lining up with TRBD2. CDR1 is SGHNT, CDR2 YYREEE, per germline (reference sequence). The V and J ends lost 4 bases and 1 base, in that order; junction bases with no gene match: 5. This CDR3 contains 16 residues. CDR3 residues: CASSPSGRMGTDTQYF. CDR3 sequence (DNA): TGTGCCAGCAGCCCTAGCGGGAGGATGGGCACAGATACGCAGTATTTT.

On this clonotype itself: A much larger clonotype is one base distant, so this may be a read error. No conserved phenylalanine or tryptophan is present at the end of the CDR3, so a read error is the likely explanation. This chain uses TRBV12-3 or TRBV12-4 with TRBJ2-7; 7 bases line up with TRBD2. This CDR3 spans 13 amino acids. J lost 2 bases, V lost 6 bases, and 4 bases had no gene match. This CDR3 is CASSFGRAYEQYL. CDR3 nucleotide sequence: TGTGCCAGCAGCTTTGGGAGGGCCTACGAGCAGTACCTC.

Remarks on this clonotype: At one end, the junction sequence differs from germline, possibly due to a read error. The V call is TRBV7-3, the J call TRBJ2-1; D is perhaps TRBD1 or TRBD2 (6 bases each). The CDR3 runs 14 residues. Germline V gene data show CDR1 as SGHTA and CDR2 as FQGTGA. CDR3 sequence: CVSSFRGDWNEQFF. CDR3 bases: TGTGTCAGCAGCTTTAGGGGGGATTGGAATGAGCAGTTCTTC.

As concerns this clonotype: No conserved phenylalanine or tryptophan ends this CDR3, so it is likely a read error. The gene calls are TRBV2 and TRBJ1-1; no firm D call. V was trimmed by 6 bases and J by 0 bases, leaving 5 bases between them. Germline CDR1 reads SNHLY; CDR2 reads FYNNEI. This CDR3 is 12 amino acids long. CDR3 in DNA: TGTGCCAGCAGGGAGATGAACACTGAAGCTTTCTTA. Translated, it gives CASREMNTEAFL.

A note on this clonotype: Because the CDR3's place on the DNA is in doubt, the DNA is left out and the CDR3 is given as listed by TCRdb. CDR3 residues: CATSRDSSYEQYFGPGTGELFF. The chain is built from TRBV15 and TRBJ2-2; the table names TRBD1, a call not compared with the DNA. A total of 22 residues make up the CDR3, ends included. Germline V CDR1 and CDR2: LNHNV, YYDKDF (reference sequence).

This rearrangement joins TRBV7-2 to TRBJ2-5, with TRBD1 matching over 9 bases. This CDR3 spans 14 amino acids. J gave up 5 bases and V 5 bases, and 6 bases lay outside the gene matches. CDR1 and CDR2 from the germline V gene are SGHTA and FQGNSA. CDR3 sequence reads: CASSGRTGEETQYF. The CDR3 nucleotides are TGTGCCAGCAGCGGTAGGACAGGGGAGGAGACCCAGTACTTC.

The CDR3 nucleotides read TGTGCCAGCAGACCGACAGGGCTTAGTGAAAAACTGTTTTTT. Translated, it gives CASRPTGLSEKLFF. This chain uses TRBV7-9 with TRBJ1-4; 7 nucleotides agree with TRBD1. Per germline, CDR1 SEHNR and CDR2 FQNEAQ (reference sequence). The junction had 8 bases not matched to a gene; V was cut back by 6 bases and J by 7 bases. The CDR3 sequence is 14 residues long.

This clonotype has just a few counts. This may come from a read error, since a much larger clone is one base off. This sequence joins TRBV20-1 and TRBJ2-3; D may correspond to TRBD1 or TRBD2 (5 bases each). CDR3 length: 13 amino acids. Germline lookup yields CDR1 DFQATT and CDR2 SNEGSKA (reference sequence). This CDR3 is CSARRESTDTQDF. CDR3 in DNA: TGCAGTGCTCGCAGGGAGAGCACAGATACGCAGGATTTT.

DNA of the CDR3: TGTGCCAGCAGCTTAGGGCTAGTCCCCTACGAGCAGTACTATGGCTACACCTTC. As protein: CASSLGLVPYEQYYGYTF. The V gene is TRBV7-9, the J gene TRBJ1-2; D not certain. V lost 1 base, J lost 3 bases, and 21 bases lay in between. Germline V gives CDR1 SEHNR, CDR2 FQNEAQ (reference sequence). The CDR3 has 18 residues.

J is TRBJ2-3 and V is TRBV10-3; 9 bases are shared with TRBD2. CDR1 and CDR2 from the germline V gene are ENHRY and SYGVKD. The CDR3 extends over 20 amino acids. With 4 bases clipped from V and 2 bases from J, the junction kept 19 bases outside the gene matches. CDR3: CAISAWSSGRWGPLTDTQYF. The CDR3 coding sequence is TGTGCCATCAGTGCCTGGAGTAGCGGGAGATGGGGGCCCCTCACAGATACGCAGTATTTT.

The genes are TRBV7-2 and TRBJ2-3; 9 bases align to TRBD1. Germline-derived CDR1 and CDR2 are SGHTA and FQGNSA. Trimming cost V 5 bases and J 7 bases; bases outside gene matches: 7. The CDR3 has 14 residues. CDR3 DNA sequence: TGTGCCAGCAGCCCCCGGACAGGGGTAAATACGCAGTATTTT. This gives the protein CASSPRTGVNTQYF.